The 28 T cell receptor beta chains below all came from one sample that was sequenced in a study of CD8+CD57+ T cells in acquired aplastic anemia. Profiling that covered TCR beta VDJ and CDR3 relied on genomic DNA as its template. TCRdb used MiXCR to reprocess the reads, holding one entry per CDR3 protein. The sample has 150,000 to 200,000 distinct CDR3 sequences; around 48% are singletons. Patients sequenced had flow cytometry evidence of CD8+CD57+ cell expansion. Sequencing input: sorted CD4+, CD8+, or CD8+CD57+ T cells (not recorded which) from PBMCs. The receptors originated from a human donor with aplastic anemia.

The V call is TRBV10-1, the J call TRBJ2-7; D not resolved. The CDR3 loop spans 11 amino acids. The germline V gene has CDR1 WNHNN and CDR2 SYGVQD (reference sequence). Trimming shortened V by 3 bases and J by 2 bases, and 2 bases separated the two germline ends. This CDR3 reads CASSDAYEQYF. The CDR3 DNA is TGCGCCAGCAGTGATGCCTACGAGCAGTACTTC.

The rearrangement uses TRBV19 and TRBJ2-6; no clear D gene. From germline, CDR1 is LNHDA and CDR2 SQIVND (reference sequence). Trimming took off 4 bases at V and 4 bases at J, with 8 bases between the two ends. The CDR3 is 14 residues long. The CDR3 here is CASSTISGANVLTF. CDR3 coding DNA: TGTGCCAGTAGTACAATCTCCGGGGCCAACGTCCTGACTTTC.

The chain joins TRBV7-7 to TRBJ2-1; TRBD1 is a possible D gene (6 bases). With 2 bases removed from V and 0 bases from J, the gap between germline ends came to 8 bases. The CDR3 runs 15 residues. Per germline, CDR1 SSHAT and CDR2 FNYEAQ (reference sequence). CDR3 region: CASSLMTGSYNEQFF. The CDR3, as DNA: TGTGCCAGCAGCTTAATGACAGGCTCCTACAATGAGCAGTTCTTC.

This clonotype was detected ten times or more. This chain joins TRBV6-1 and TRBJ2-1; 9 bases agree with TRBD1. Trimming cost V 5 bases and J 3 bases; bases outside gene matches: 5. Germline CDR1 reads MNHNS; CDR2 reads SASEGT. The CDR3 covers 15 residues. CDR3 amino acids: CASSQGTGRYNEQFF. CDR3 nucleotide sequence: TGTGCCAGCAGTCAAGGGACAGGGCGCTACAATGAGCAGTTCTTC.

This clonotype was detected only a few times. The rearrangement joins TRBV7-2 to TRBJ2-1; 9 bases fit TRBD2. Germline lookup yields CDR1 SGHTA and CDR2 FQGNSA. CDR3 length equals 13 residues. The V and J ends lost 5 bases and 13 bases, in that order; junction bases with no gene match: 9. The CDR3 protein is CASSPRLAEDQFF. The CDR3 DNA follows: TGTGCCAGCAGCCCCAGACTAGCGGAGGACCAGTTCTTC.

This sequence joins TRBV20-1 and TRBJ2-1; tentative D call: TRBD1 (6 bases). CDR1 is DFQATT and CDR2 is SNEGSKA in the germline V gene (reference sequence). The CDR3 is made up of 15 amino acids. V lost 0 bases to trimming and J lost 3 bases, with 12 bases between them. The CDR3 DNA sequence: TGCAGTGCTAGAGAAACAGGGCCCGACTACAATGAGCAGTTCTTC. It translates to CSARETGPDYNEQFF.

The gene calls are TRBV7-9 and TRBJ2-7; possibly TRBD1 for D (6 bases). The V end was cut by 3 bases, the J end by 3 bases, with 15 bases between. Per the germline V gene, CDR1 is SEHNR and CDR2 is FQNEAQ (reference sequence). The CDR3 consists of 15 residues. The CDR3 DNA is TGTGCCAGCAGCTTTGGGGAAGGACAGCTCTACGAGCAGTACTTC. Its translation: CASSFGEGQLYEQYF.

With respect to this clonotype: One end of the junction varies from germline; a read error may be responsible. The V and J genes are TRBV24-1 and TRBJ1-5, with D uncertain. Germline lookup yields CDR1 KGHDR and CDR2 SFDVKD. The CDR3 covers 14 residues. The CDR3 DNA follows: TGTGCCAGCAGTTACCCTTTTAGCAATCAGCCCCAGCATTTT. Its translation is CASSYPFSNQPQHF.

The chain combines TRBV7-6 with TRBJ1-4; 11 positions agree with TRBD1. With V trimmed by 0 bases and J by 3 bases, 6 bases remained unmatched. This CDR3 is built from 18 residues. Germline-derived CDR1 and CDR2 are SGHVS and FNYEAQ. The CDR3 protein is CASSLAPGQGGPNEKLFF. CDR3 sequence (DNA): TGTGCCAGCAGCTTAGCCCCGGGACAGGGGGGGCCTAATGAAAAACTGTTTTTT.

This clonotype was detected once. The rearrangement links TRBV20-1 to TRBJ1-2, with no clear D. Per the germline V gene, CDR1 is DFQATT and CDR2 is SNEGSKA (reference sequence). This CDR3 spans 12 amino acids. V was shortened by 3 bases and J by 8 bases, with 13 bases between the two germline ends. CDR3: CSASVQARGYTF. As DNA, the CDR3 is TGCAGTGCTAGTGTCCAGGCGAGGGGCTACACCTTC.

This clonotype was recorded many times. The gene calls are TRBV7-2 and TRBJ2-7, with 11 bases lining up with TRBD1. The junction had 6 bases not matched to a gene; V was cut back by 5 bases and J by 3 bases. The CDR3 consists of 15 residues. Germline CDR1 and CDR2: SGHTA and FQGNSA. This chain's CDR3 is CASSTTGTGGYEQYF. In DNA, the CDR3 is TGTGCCAGCAGCACGACCGGGACAGGGGGCTACGAGCAGTACTTC. The full variable domain, with the rest looked up from reference TRBV7-2 and TRBJ2-7, is GAGVSQSPSNKVTEKGKDVELRCDPISGHTALYWYRQSLGQGLEFLIYFQGNSAPDKSGLPSDRFSAERTGGSVSTLTIQRTQQEDSAVYLCASSTTGTGGYEQYFGPGTRLTVT.

CDR3 nucleotide sequence: TGTGCCATCAGGGGGGGACAGGGAAAGCGGACTGAAGCTTTCTTT. This translates into CAIRGGQGKRTEAFF. The V call is TRBV10-3, the J call TRBJ1-1; 9 bases are shared with TRBD1. This CDR3 region has 15 residues. Unmatched junction bases numbered 10, after V lost 6 bases and J lost 5 bases. The V gene's germline CDR1 is ENHRY and CDR2 SYGVKD.

This clonotype was counted a few times. This clone may be a read error of a much larger clone one base away. The V gene is TRBV10-1, the J gene TRBJ2-1; D might be TRBD1 or TRBD2, each matching 5 bases. Looked up from germline, CDR1 is WNHNN and CDR2 is SYGVQD (reference sequence). The length of the CDR3 is 15 residues. CDR3: CASSEAGTRGNERFF. The CDR3 DNA reads TGCGCCAGCAGTGAGGCCGGGACCCGGGGCAATGAGCGGTTCTTC.

The chain combines TRBV5-1 with TRBJ2-6, with a possible D match to TRBD1 (6 bases). V was pared by 2 bases and J by 4 bases, with 13 bases between. This CDR3 comprises 16 residues. Germline V gene lookup returns CDR1 SGHRS and CDR2 YFSETQ. This CDR3 reads CASSLQQGPGANVLTF. The CDR3, as DNA: TGCGCCAGCAGCTTACAACAGGGTCCCGGGGCCAACGTCCTGACTTTC.

This clonotype has just a few counts. The chain links TRBV2 to TRBJ2-1; D might be TRBD2 (5 bases). The V end lost 3 bases, the J end lost 7 bases, and 16 bases lay between the germline ends. The CDR3 is 15 amino acids. Germline CDR1 reads SNHLY; CDR2 reads FYNNEI. The CDR3 region has the DNA TGTGCCAGCAGTGACTGGACCACTAGTCCGAATGAGCAGTTCTTC. Residues: CASSDWTTSPNEQFF.

The chain combines TRBV15 with TRBJ2-7; D gene uncertain. The V and J ends lost 4 bases and 3 bases respectively, with 13 bases between them. Germline lookup yields CDR1 LNHNV and CDR2 YYDKDF (reference sequence). The CDR3 is 14 residues long. The CDR3 loop reads CATSKGRNNYEQYF. CDR3 DNA: TGTGCCACCAGCAAAGGGCGGAATAACTACGAGCAGTACTTC.

This clonotype was detected many times. The V and J genes are TRBV5-1 and TRBJ2-4, with 8 bases identical to TRBD1. Germline V lookup: CDR1 SGHRS, CDR2 YFSETQ. V dropped 4 bases and J dropped 5; count of bases not matched to a gene: 5. The CDR3 is 14 residues long. The CDR3: CASSLLGQENIQYF. The CDR3 region has the DNA TGCGCCAGCAGCCTACTGGGACAGGAAAACATTCAGTACTTC. The variable domain in full, with the rest retrieved from reference TRBV5-1 and TRBJ2-4, is KAGVTQTPRYLIKTRGQQVTLSCSPISGHRSVSWYQQTPGQGLQFLFEYFSETQRNKGNFPGRFSGRQFSNSRSEMNVSTLELGDSALYLCASSLLGQENIQYFGAGTRLSVL.

Concerning this clonotype: A much larger clonotype is one base distant, so this may be a read error. The J gene is TRBJ1-5, the V gene TRBV9; the D is unclear. V lost 4 bases and J 0 bases, leaving 5 bases between the germline ends. The CDR3 spans 13 residues. Looked up from germline, CDR1 is SGDLS and CDR2 is YYNGEE. As DNA, the CDR3 is TGTGCCAGCAGCCTAAATAGCAATCAGCCCCAGCATTTT. Its protein product is CASSLNSNQPQHF.

This clonotype has ten or more counts. This rearrangement joins TRBV7-9 to TRBJ1-2, with TRBD1 matching 7 bases. With 5 bases clipped from V and 5 bases from J, the junction kept 11 bases outside the gene matches. CDR3 length: 15 residues. CDR1 and CDR2 (germline): SEHNR, FQNEAQ (reference sequence). The DNA of the CDR3 is TGTGCCAGCAGCCCTTCTCGGACAGGATTATATGGCTACACCTTC. Translated: CASSPSRTGLYGYTF.

The table lists this clonotype with many counts. This rearrangement joins TRBV10-3 to TRBJ2-1; tentative D call: TRBD2 (6 bases). CDR1 and CDR2 from the germline V gene are ENHRY and SYGVKD. CDR3 length: 15 residues. Between the trimmed V and J ends, which lost 2 bases and 0 bases, there was a span of 8 bases. CDR3 residues: CAISEGGGSYNEQFF. Here the CDR3 DNA reads TGTGCCATCAGTGAGGGGGGAGGCTCCTACAATGAGCAGTTCTTC.

V usage is TRBV2 and J usage is TRBJ2-6, with TRBD1 identical over 9 bases. With V trimmed by 6 bases and J by 4 bases, 4 bases remained unmatched. CDR1 SNHLY and CDR2 FYNNEI come from the germline V gene. CDR3 length: 15 amino acids. The chain's CDR3 is CASRGTGPGANVLTF. In DNA, the CDR3 is TGTGCCAGCAGGGGGACAGGGCCCGGGGCCAACGTCCTGACTTTC.

This clonotype has at least ten counts. This sequence joins TRBV2 and TRBJ2-7, with a possible D match to TRBD1 (5 bases). The germline CDR1 and CDR2 sequences are SNHLY and FYNNEI. The CDR3 has 14 residues. The germline V and J ends were trimmed by 4 bases and 2 bases, with 12 bases remaining between them. This chain's CDR3 is CASSGTRGTYEQYF. Here the CDR3 DNA reads TGTGCCAGCAGTGGCACAAGGGGAACCTACGAGCAGTACTTC.

The chain recombines TRBV2 with TRBJ2-5; 10 bases align to TRBD2. The junction had 10 bases not matched to a gene; V was cut back by 1 base and J by 5 bases. Germline-derived CDR1 and CDR2 are SNHLY and FYNNEI. The CDR3 runs 17 residues. In DNA, the CDR3 is TGTGCCAGCAGTGAAGGTGCATTAGCGGGAGGAAGCGAGACCCAGTACTTC. This gives the protein CASSEGALAGGSETQYF. Based on the CDR3 plus reference TRBV2 and TRBJ2-5, the full variable domain is EPEVTQTPSHQVTQMGQEVILRCVPISNHLYFYWYRQILGQKVEFLVSFYNNEISEKSEIFDDQFSVERPDGSNFTLKIRSTKLEDSAMYFCASSEGALAGGSETQYFGPGTRLLVL.

The chain carries TRBV18 and TRBJ1-1; D might be TRBD1 (5 bases). CDR1 is KGHSH and CDR2 is LQKENI in the germline V gene. Trimming removed 4 bases from V and 11 bases from J, with 14 bases in between. This CDR3 contains 12 residues. CDR3: CASSRDSEGAFF. The CDR3, as DNA: TGTGCCAGCTCACGGGACTCCGAAGGCGCTTTCTTT.

This chain joins TRBV13 and TRBJ1-5, with 7 nucleotides matching TRBD1. The germline gives CDR1 PRHDT, CDR2 FYEKMQ (reference sequence). The CDR3 runs to 14 residues. J was trimmed by 3 bases and V by 5 bases; bases with no gene match: 4. CDR3 amino acids: CASSIQGNNQPQHF. The CDR3 nucleotides are TGTGCCAGCAGCATACAGGGGAACAATCAGCCCCAGCATTTT.

There are many counts of this clonotype. The CDR3 reads CSARPPGGGKNQPQHF. The CDR3 coding sequence is TGCAGTGCTAGACCCCCTGGAGGGGGGAAAAATCAGCCCCAGCATTTT. The gene calls are TRBV20-1 and TRBJ1-5, with D possibly TRBD1 on 6 matching bases. The V end was cut by 2 bases, the J end by 4 bases, with 18 bases between. CDR3 size: 16 residues. Per the germline V gene, CDR1 is DFQATT and CDR2 is SNEGSKA (reference sequence).

The chain has TRBV12-3 or TRBV12-4 and TRBJ2-7; 9 bases match TRBD1. This CDR3 comprises 13 residues. J gave up 5 bases and V 6 bases, and 5 bases lay outside the gene matches. CDR3 in amino acids: CASSGQGIDEQYF. DNA of the CDR3: TGTGCCAGCAGCGGACAGGGGATAGACGAGCAGTACTTC.

In this sample, this clonotype turned up a few times. A much larger clone lies a single base off, so this may be a read error. This rearrangement joins TRBV6-1 to TRBJ1-2, with 8 bases that match TRBD1. The V and J ends lost 10 bases and 7 bases, in that order; junction bases with no gene match: 11. The V gene's germline CDR1 is MNHNS and CDR2 SASEGT. There are 13 residues in the CDR3. CDR3 amino acids: CATGTGTGGGYTF. CDR3 DNA sequence: TGTGCCACGGGTACCGGGACAGGAGGTGGCTACACCTTC.